These 30 T cell receptor beta chains originate from one sample sequenced in a study of T cell repertoires in cytomegalovirus infection (dated by TCRdb to between 2018 and 2020). What this sample's treatment or condition label stands for: in vitro stimulation with specific CMV peptide epitopes to enrich CMV-specific T cells. This sample was sequenced with an Illumina HiSeq 1500. TCRdb passed the public sequencing reads through fastp at Q25 and MiXCR, retaining productive beta sequences. Every distinct CDR3 protein forms one entry, paired with its most common genes and DNA. Here the sample has around 770,000 distinct CDR3 sequences; approximately 32% occur a single time. The ten largest account for about an eighth of the sample. These receptors have no identified antigens. The sample in question was cultured CD8+ T cells from PBMCs, obtained from culture after CMV antigen stimulation. The receptors originated from a human donor in good health (CMV status not recorded). Some clones in this sample may be carry-over from other donors' samples.

This clonotype was picked up a small number of times. The chain combines TRBV11-1 with TRBJ1-1; 10 bases line up with TRBD1. There are 15 residues in the CDR3. The germline CDR1 and CDR2 sequences are SGHAT and FQDESV (reference sequence). V dropped 5 bases and J dropped 2; count of bases not matched to a gene: 5. The chain's CDR3 is CASSTWDRGNTEAFF. The CDR3 region has the DNA TGTGCCAGCAGCACTTGGGACAGGGGTAACACTGAAGCTTTCTTT.

CDR3 loop: CSVVQGGEKLFF. The CDR3 bases are TGCAGCGTTGTTCAGGGTGGGGAAAAACTGTTTTTT. The chain joins TRBV29-1 to TRBJ1-4; a weak D match, TRBD1 (5 bases). Germline-derived CDR1 and CDR2 are SQVTM and ANQGSEA. The CDR3 contains 12 residues. Trimming took 4 bases from V and 8 from J, leaving 11 bases between them.

This clonotype turned up a few times. The J gene is TRBJ2-2, the V gene TRBV4-1, with 15 bases that match TRBD2. The CDR3 covers 19 residues. Germline assignment: CDR1 MGHRA and CDR2 YSYEKL. V gave up 3 bases and J gave up 5 bases; unmatched junction bases: 10. CDR3 bases: TGCGCCAGCAGCCAGTTACCGGGACTAGCGGGGGGTCGGACCGGGGAGCTGTTTTTT. Its protein product is CASSQLPGLAGGRTGELFF.

This clonotype has a handful of counts. The chain uses TRBV28 and TRBJ2-2; tentatively, D is TRBD2 (5 bases). This CDR3 contains 14 residues. From germline, CDR1 is MDHEN and CDR2 SYDVKM. Trimming took off 3 bases at V and 7 bases at J, with 12 bases between the two ends. The CDR3 DNA reads as TGTGCCAGCAGTTTGCCCGGGAATAACGGGGAGCTGTTTTTT. Protein: CASSLPGNNGELFF.

The chain has TRBV18 and TRBJ1-5; D may be TRBD1 (6 bases). This CDR3 has 15 amino acids. The germline V gene encodes CDR1 KGHSH and CDR2 LQKENI. Trimming removed 6 bases at V and 7 bases at J, with 19 bases between. CDR3 in amino acids: CASSRTGTGWQPQHF. The CDR3 bases are TGTGCCAGCTCCCGCACGGGAACAGGGTGGCAGCCCCAGCATTTT.

The chain combines TRBV19 with TRBJ2-5; 7 nucleotides match TRBD2. Losses at the gene ends were 5 bases for V and 0 bases for J; bases not matched to a gene: 9. The CDR3 runs 16 residues. In germline, CDR1 is LNHDA, CDR2 SQIVND (reference sequence). The DNA of the CDR3 is TGTGCCAGTAGTCCACGGACTAGATTATACCAAGAGACCCAGTACTTC. Protein product: CASSPRTRLYQETQYF.

This clonotype came up a few times. V gene TRBV29-1 combines with J gene TRBJ1-2, with a tentative D call TRBD1 (5 bases). CDR1 and CDR2 (germline): SQVTM, ANQGSEA. With 7 bases removed from V and 7 bases from J, the gap between germline ends came to 16 bases. This CDR3 region has 12 residues. The CDR3 reads CSGVEGVAGYTF. The CDR3 nucleotides read TGCAGCGGCGTAGAAGGGGTGGCTGGCTACACCTTC.

This clonotype was recorded at least ten times. This chain joins TRBV7-8 and TRBJ1-2; 8 nucleotides agree with TRBD1. Losses at the gene ends were 5 bases for V and 4 bases for J; bases not matched to a gene: 9. The CDR3 covers 15 residues. Germline lookup yields CDR1 SGHVS and CDR2 FQNEAQ. The CDR3 nucleotides are TGTGCCAGCAGCCCAGACAGGGGTGGGAGCTATGGCTACACCTTC. Translation gives CASSPDRGGSYGYTF.

The chain links TRBV9 to TRBJ2-2; no clear D. There are 14 residues in the CDR3. Between the trimmed V and J ends, which lost 0 bases and 5 bases, there was a span of 8 bases. Germline lookup yields CDR1 SGDLS and CDR2 YYNGEE. In DNA form, the CDR3 reads TGTGCCAGCAGCGTAGGTGTACAAACCGGGGAGCTGTTTTTT. It yields the protein CASSVGVQTGELFF.

Notes on this clonotype: Just one base apart from a much larger clone, this may be a read error. The chain uses TRBV7-9 and TRBJ1-1; TRBD1 agrees at 7 bases. Germline V CDR1 and CDR2: SEHNR, FQNEAQ (reference sequence). CDR3 length: 12 amino acids. The CDR3 spells CVSCRGKAEAFF. Here the CDR3 DNA reads TGTGTCAGCTGCAGGGGGAAGGCTGAAGCTTTCTTT.

Only a few counts were recorded for this clonotype. The genes are TRBV20-1 and TRBJ2-3; D unresolved. Germline V gene data show CDR1 as DFQATT and CDR2 as SNEGSKA (reference sequence). The CDR3 is 17 residues long. V was shortened by 3 bases and J by 2 bases, with 21 bases between the two germline ends. Written as DNA, the CDR3 is TGCAGTGCTAGGGACGAACCCCGGACCTTGATCACAGATACGCAGTATTTT. It codes for CSARDEPRTLITDTQYF.

This chain uses TRBV14 with TRBJ2-5; TRBD2 aligns across 11 bases. CDR1 SGHDN and CDR2 FVKESK come from the germline V gene. The CDR3 sequence is 17 residues long. V lost 3 bases to trimming and J lost 4 bases; unmatched junction nucleotides: 10. CDR3 residues: CASSHLTGTSGIETQYF. The CDR3 coding sequence is TGTGCCAGCAGCCATCTAACCGGGACTAGCGGTATAGAGACCCAGTACTTC. The entire variable domain, with the rest obtained from reference TRBV14 and TRBJ2-5, is as follows: EAGVTQFPSHSVIEKGQTVTLRCDPISGHDNLYWYRRVMGKEIKFLLHFVKESKQDESGMPNNRFLAERTGGTYSTLKVQPAELEDSGVYFCASSHLTGTSGIETQYFGPGTRLLVL.

This clonotype was detected only a few times. The chain couples TRBV5-4 to TRBJ1-1; D gene uncertain. Trimming took off 2 bases at V and 0 bases at J, with 11 bases between the two ends. The germline V gene encodes CDR1 SGHNT and CDR2 YYREEE (reference sequence). This CDR3 comprises 15 residues. This chain's CDR3 is CASSLKREVNTEAFF. The CDR3 DNA reads TGTGCCAGCAGCTTAAAAAGGGAGGTGAACACTGAAGCTTTCTTT.

This clonotype was seen a handful of times. This sequence joins TRBV12-3 or TRBV12-4 and TRBJ1-3; 7 positions match TRBD1. V was clipped by 3 bases and J by 4 bases; unmatched bases: 12. This CDR3 region has 17 residues. CDR3 loop: CASSFIPRQGHGNTIYF. Written as DNA, the CDR3 is TGTGCCAGCAGTTTCATCCCGAGACAGGGACACGGAAACACCATATATTTT.

This clonotype came up a few times. This chain links TRBV7-6 with TRBJ2-7, with D possibly being TRBD1 or TRBD2 (5 bases each). Per germline, CDR1 SGHVS and CDR2 FNYEAQ. The CDR3 length is 15 residues. Deletions cut 5 bases from V and 3 bases from J, with 17 bases between. CDR3 sequence reads: CASSLPGAGVYEQYF. The CDR3 region has the DNA TGTGCCAGCAGCCTGCCCGGGGCCGGGGTCTACGAGCAGTACTTC.

This clonotype was detected many times. The chain has TRBV12-3 or TRBV12-4 and TRBJ1-1; D gene unclear. The ends were cut back, 3 bases at V and 0 bases at J, with 17 bases in the middle. The CDR3 is made up of 17 amino acids. The CDR3 loop is CASSFLKERIMNTEAFF. In nucleotides, the CDR3 is TGTGCCAGCAGTTTTCTTAAGGAACGGATTATGAACACTGAAGCTTTCTTT.

The genes are TRBV7-6 and TRBJ2-1, with D tentatively TRBD1 or TRBD2 (5 bases each). V lost 0 bases and J 9 bases, leaving 9 bases between the germline ends. The CDR3 loop spans 13 amino acids. Germline CDR1 and CDR2: SGHVS and FNYEAQ. CDR3 amino acids: CASSLASGTEQFF. CDR3 coding DNA: TGTGCCAGCAGCTTAGCATCGGGGACTGAGCAGTTCTTC.

This clonotype was observed a handful of times. The chain links TRBV6-5 to TRBJ2-5, with D possibly TRBD2 on 6 matching bases. The germline V gene encodes CDR1 MNHEY and CDR2 SVGAGI. This CDR3 is 11 amino acids long. CDR3 amino acids: CTSGRGETQYF. Here the CDR3 DNA reads TGTACCTCCGGGAGAGGAGAGACCCAGTACTTC.

This chain links TRBV28 with TRBJ2-5; maybe TRBD1 (6 bases). The ends were cut back, 6 bases at V and 4 bases at J, with 18 bases in the middle. Germline V gives CDR1 MDHEN, CDR2 SYDVKM. The CDR3 runs 15 residues. CDR3 protein: CASRPRTGRGETQYF. As DNA, the CDR3 is TGTGCCAGCAGACCAAGGACGGGCAGGGGAGAGACCCAGTACTTC.

The V gene is TRBV27, the J gene TRBJ1-5; D is unclear. Trimming took off 1 base at V and 3 bases at J, with 7 bases between the two ends. CDR1 and CDR2 (germline): MNHEY, SMNVEV (reference sequence). This CDR3 region has 14 residues. CDR3 in amino acids: CASSLYRNNQPQHF. DNA for the CDR3: TGTGCCAGCAGTTTATACAGAAACAATCAGCCCCAGCATTTT.

The CDR3 is CASSLTSGGDSYNEQFF. In DNA form, the CDR3 reads TGTGCCAGCAGTTTAACTAGCGGGGGGGATTCCTACAATGAGCAGTTCTTC. The rearrangement links TRBV6-5 to TRBJ2-1, with 13 bases fitting TRBD2. Germline CDR1 and CDR2: MNHEY and SVGAGI. This CDR3 comprises 17 residues. V lost 4 bases and J lost 1; bases outside the gene matches: 4.

The chain joins TRBV6-6 to TRBJ1-2; D gene uncertain. Per germline, CDR1 MNHNY and CDR2 SVGAGI (reference sequence). The CDR3 has 11 residues. V lost 4 bases to trimming and J lost 7 bases, with 7 bases between them. The CDR3 nucleotides read TGTGCCAGCAGTTCCCGGTCTGGCTACACCTTC. The encoded protein is CASSSRSGYTF.

There are many counts of this clonotype. This chain uses TRBV7-2 with TRBJ2-3; TRBD2 aligns across 7 bases. This CDR3 contains 14 residues. J lost 5 bases, V lost 3 bases, and 5 bases had no gene match. Germline lookup yields CDR1 SGHTA and CDR2 FQGNSA. The DNA for the CDR3 is TGTGCCAGCAGCTTTAGGCCTAGCGGAGATACGCAGTATTTT. As protein: CASSFRPSGDTQYF.

This clonotype has only a few counts. The V call is TRBV13, the J call TRBJ1-1, with D possibly being TRBD1 (5 bases). Trimming left V 8 bases short and J 3 bases short, with 7 bases between. In germline, CDR1 is PRHDT, CDR2 FYEKMQ (reference sequence). This CDR3 spans 11 amino acids. CDR3 region: CASVGDTEAFF. DNA of the CDR3: TGTGCCAGCGTAGGGGACACTGAAGCTTTCTTT.

This clonotype is a singleton in its sample. V usage is TRBV6-6 and J usage is TRBJ2-1; D is unresolved. Looked up from germline, CDR1 is MNHNY and CDR2 is SVGAGI (reference sequence). This CDR3 region has 14 residues. V was cut by 7 bases and J by 0 bases, with 10 bases left in between. CDR3 region: CASNKVSSYNEQFF. The CDR3 nucleotides read TGTGCCAGCAACAAGGTGAGCTCCTACAATGAGCAGTTCTTC.

This clonotype was picked up many times. V and J are TRBV6-5 and TRBJ1-1, with a weak D call TRBD1 (6 bases). Between the trimmed V and J ends, which lost 5 bases and 4 bases, there was a span of 14 bases. This CDR3 has 14 amino acids. CDR1 and CDR2 from the germline V gene are MNHEY and SVGAGI. Here the CDR3 reads CASSPQGSGTEAFF. The CDR3 DNA reads TGTGCCAGCAGTCCACAGGGTTCGGGCACTGAAGCTTTCTTT.

This clonotype was seen only a few times. The chain couples TRBV3-1 to TRBJ1-5; unclear D gene. With 6 bases removed from V and 3 bases from J, the gap between germline ends came to 12 bases. The germline CDR1 and CDR2 sequences are LGHDT and YNNKEL (reference sequence). The CDR3 length is 14 residues. The CDR3 sequence: CASSKNPDNQPQHF. CDR3 nucleotide sequence: TGTGCCAGCAGTAAAAACCCTGACAATCAGCCCCAGCATTTT.

As concerns this clonotype: One junction end disagrees with the germline gene, perhaps due to a read error. The CDR3 nucleotides read TGTGCCGGCAGTTTAGTCCTGTCGGAGACCCAGTACTTC. As protein: CAGSLVLSETQYF. The V and J genes are TRBV12-3 or TRBV12-4 and TRBJ2-5, with D hard to call. The length of the CDR3 is 13 residues.

This clonotype was detected only a few times. The chain uses TRBV7-6 and TRBJ2-6, with D perhaps matching TRBD1 or TRBD2 (7 bases each). Germline CDR1 reads SGHVS; CDR2 reads FNYEAQ. The CDR3 spans 18 residues. Trimming cost V 5 bases and J 1 base, with 18 bases left between them. The CDR3 protein is CASSAGGGIRSGANVLTF. The CDR3 DNA reads TGTGCCAGCAGCGCAGGGGGGGGAATTAGATCTGGGGCCAACGTCCTGACTTTC.

With regard to this clonotype: One end of the junction varies from germline; a read error may be responsible. The rearrangement uses TRBV6-6 and TRBJ1-2; 7 bases agree with TRBD1. CDR3 length: 18 amino acids. Germline V gene data show CDR1 as MNHNY and CDR2 as SVGAGI (reference sequence). CDR3 DNA: TGTGCCGGCAGTACCCGCCGCGACAGGGCGAGGGAGAACTATGGCTACACCTTC. It yields the protein CAGSTRRDRARENYGYTF.